This TCR beta chain was captured in a study of T cell responses to AZD1222 COVID-19 vaccine. Assay used: immunoSEQ multiplex PCR; TCRdb lists only in-frame clones, some missing. Seen here are 75,000 to 100,000 clones, roughly nine tenths observed once, and the top ten hold 12%. The V end lost 2 bases, the J end lost 7 bases, and 8 bases lay between the germline ends. The CDR3 is 12 residues long. The TCR was taken from an adult in good health. Sequencing used peripheral blood, obtained on day 0 of AZD1222 vaccination. The rearrangement links TRBV12-3 or TRBV12-4 to TRBJ1-1; D remains ambiguous. The CDR3, as DNA: TGTGCCAGCAGTTTAATACGGATTGAAGCTTTCTTT. Translating gives CASSLIRIEAFF.